A selection of T cell receptor beta chains follows, all from one sample in a study of cytomegalovirus exposure and HLA in healthy donors. TCRdb keeps only in-frame clones here, not all; method: immunoSEQ multiplex PCR. The sample yields 100,000 to 120,000 clones, about 85% seen once. Sequenced material: PBMCs. The receptors were sampled from a woman aged 18-35 years in good health and CMV-seropositive. Both conserved end residues are part of each CDR3. D genes are given only for firm matches. Only part of the rows carry a size: once, few, many, or a class if the clone is expanded.

V,J,D,size,DNA,CDR3
TRBV6-5,TRBJ2-3,TRBD2,once,TGTGCCAGCAGCCGTGGACTAGCGGGAAACCCTACGCAGTATTTT,CASSRGLAGNPTQYF
TRBV21-1,TRBJ1-1,.,.,TGTGCCAGACGACAGGAGCTTTTGCCTGAAGCTTTCTTT,CARRQELLPEAFF
TRBV14,TRBJ1-5,.,.,TGTGCCAGCAGCCAGGGCCCAGGGGATCAGCCCCAGCATTTT,CASSQGPGDQPQHF
TRBV6-1,TRBJ2-7,TRBD2,.,TGTGCCAGCAGTGAAGTAGTAGGGACTAGCAAACTCTACGAGCAGTACTTC,CASSEVVGTSKLYEQYF
TRBV28,TRBJ2-1,.,.,TGTGCCAGCAGTTTAACCCTAATCAATGAGCAGTTCTTC,CASSLTLINEQFF
TRBV9,TRBJ1-5,.,.,TGTGCCAGCAGTAAGGAGGGGTTTGTGGGCAATCAGCCCCAGCATTTT,CASSKEGFVGNQPQHF
TRBV6-1,TRBJ2-7,.,.,TGTGCCAGCAGTGAAGGGGGAGTCGCGTGGCAGTACTTC,CASSEGGVAWQYF
TRBV10-2,TRBJ1-5,.,.,TGCGCCAGCAGTGAGGATGCAGGCCTCAATCAGCCCCAGCATTTT,CASSEDAGLNQPQHF
TRBV5-6,TRBJ1-2,.,.,TGTGCCAGCAGCCGAACAACGGGCTATGGCTACACCTTC,CASSRTTGYGYTF
TRBV5-1,TRBJ2-3,TRBD1,.,TGCGCCAGCAGCTCACAGGGGCGGGATACGCAGTATTTT,CASSSQGRDTQYF
TRBV5-4,TRBJ2-7,TRBD2,.,TGTGCCAGCAGCTTGTCGGCGGGGGGGGAGCACGAGCAGTACTTC,CASSLSAGGEHEQYF
TRBV28,TRBJ1-1,TRBD1,.,TGTGCCAGCAGAGCCGGGACAGGGCGGGGCGGAGGGGCTTTCTTT,CASRAGTGRGGGAFF
TRBV2,TRBJ1-5,.,.,TGTGCCAGCACCGTGGAGGGCTATCAGCCCCAGCATTTT,CASTVEGYQPQHF
TRBV7-9,TRBJ2-7,.,.,TGTGCCAGCAGCTTAGTGGCAGGGGACCCCTCCTACGAGCAGTACTTC,CASSLVAGDPSYEQYF
TRBV5-4,TRBJ1-3,TRBD1,.,TGTGCCAGCAGCTTGGACAGGGGGCCTGGAAACACCATATATTTT,CASSLDRGPGNTIYF
TRBV6-1,TRBJ1-2,TRBD1,.,TGTGCCAGCAGTCCGCGGACAGGTGGTAACTATGGCTACACCTTC,CASSPRTGGNYGYTF
TRBV18,TRBJ2-5,TRBD1,.,TGTGCCAGCTCACCAATACAGGGGATAGACCAAGAGACCCAGTACTTC,CASSPIQGIDQETQYF
TRBV28,TRBJ1-5,.,.,TGTGCCAGCACCCAGGGGAACGATCAGCCCCAGCATTTT,CASTQGNDQPQHF
TRBV5-1,TRBJ2-7,TRBD2,.,TGCGCCAGCAGCTTGACTAGCGGGGGAGGCGAGCAGTACTTC,CASSLTSGGGEQYF
TRBV30,TRBJ1-2,.,.,TGTGCCTGGAGTGTAGTACAGGGCGGAGGCTACACCTTC,CAWSVVQGGGYTF
TRBV5-6,TRBJ2-7,TRBD1,.,TGTGCCAGCAGCTCCCGACAGGGGGCGGGTGAGCAGTACTTC,CASSSRQGAGEQYF
TRBV4-1,TRBJ2-1,.,once,TGCGCCAGCAGCCAACTACAGGGACCGGATGAGCAGTTCTTC,CASSQLQGPDEQFF
TRBV14,TRBJ2-3,.,.,TGTGCCAGCAGCCAAGCGGCAGGGGGCACAGATACGCAGTATTTT,CASSQAAGGTDTQYF
TRBV10-3,TRBJ2-1,.,once,TGTGCCCAGCGCAGCTCCTACAATGAGCAGTTCTTC,CAQRSSYNEQFF
TRBV6-5,TRBJ2-3,.,.,TGTGCCAGCAGTCTCTCAGATACGCAGTATTTT,CASSLSDTQYF
TRBV9,TRBJ1-4,.,.,TGTGCCAGCACATCAACAGGATCAACTAATGAAAAACTGTTTTTT,CASTSTGSTNEKLFF
TRBV7-6,TRBJ2-7,TRBD1,.,TGTGCCAGCAGCCCCAGGTCCGCGGACAGGGGTACCGAGCAGTACTTC,CASSPRSADRGTEQYF
TRBV5-8,TRBJ1-5,.,.,TGTGCCAGCAGCTTTCGAGGTAGCAATCAGCCCCAGCATTTT,CASSFRGSNQPQHF
TRBV28,TRBJ1-2,TRBD1,once,TGTGCCAGCAGGAACCCCCGGGACAGGGAACGGGGCTACACCTTC,CASRNPRDRERGYTF
TRBV27,TRBJ1-6,.,.,TGTGCCAGCAGTTTATCTGGGTCGGGAGGGTTTTATTCACCCCTCCACTTT,CASSLSGSGGFYSPLHF
TRBV15,TRBJ2-3,.,.,TGTGCCACCAGCAGAGATCGAGTGGGGGGGCCACACACAGATACGCAGTATTTT,CATSRDRVGGPHTDTQYF
TRBV5-6,TRBJ2-7,.,.,TGTGCCAGCAGCCAGGGTCGACTCTACGAGCAGTACTTC,CASSQGRLYEQYF
TRBV13,TRBJ2-2,.,once,TGTGCCAGCAGCTTAGAGCTGTGGTTGCCCGACATCTCGAACACCGGGGAGCTGTTTTTT,CASSLELWLPDISNTGELFF
TRBV5-6,TRBJ2-1,.,.,TGTGCCAGCAGCCGGGGGGCAGAGAAGCAGTTCTTC,CASSRGAEKQFF
TRBV5-8,TRBJ2-2,TRBD1,.,TGTGCCAGCAGCTTTAGACAGGGGAGTGACACCGGGGAGCTGTTTTTT,CASSFRQGSDTGELFF
TRBV11-2,TRBJ2-5,.,.,TGTGCCAGCAGCTTAGATGAGGCGGTATTCCAAGAGACCCAGTACTTC,CASSLDEAVFQETQYF
TRBV7-9,TRBJ1-3,.,.,TGTGCCAGCAGCGTAGCCCAAGGGGCCACCATATATTTT,CASSVAQGATIYF
TRBV6-4,TRBJ1-2,.,.,TGTGCCGCCGGAGGGCCGGGGGGCTACACCTTC,CAAGGPGGYTF
TRBV4-1,TRBJ2-5,TRBD1,.,TGCGCCAGCAGCCAGCAAGCAGGGGGTTTGGAGACCCAGTACTTC,CASSQQAGGLETQYF
TRBV10-3,TRBJ2-5,.,.,TGTGCCATCAGTACACAGGGGGGGGAGACCCAGTACTTC,CAISTQGGETQYF
TRBV7-2,TRBJ1-4,.,.,TGTGCCAGCAGCTCCAGGGGAACTAATGAAAAACTGTTTTTT,CASSSRGTNEKLFF
TRBV7-9,TRBJ1-5,.,.,TGTGCCAGCAGCCTAGACTCTACCCCCCAGCATTTT,CASSLDSTPQHF
TRBV28,TRBJ2-1,.,once,TGTGCCAGCAACCGGGACATCACCTACAATGAGCAGTTCTTC,CASNRDITYNEQFF
TRBV2,TRBJ1-6,.,many,TGTGCCAGCAGCTTGACAGAGCCCTCCTATAATTCACCCCTCCACTTT,CASSLTEPSYNSPLHF
TRBV19,TRBJ1-5,.,.,TGTGCCAGTCGACTACGGTGGGATCAGCCCCAGCATTTT,CASRLRWDQPQHF
TRBV29-1,TRBJ2-7,.,.,TGCAGCGTCCCCGGTGGCGGGGGCCTCGGGAGGTACGAGCAGTACTTC,CSVPGGGGLGRYEQYF
TRBV6-6,TRBJ1-5,.,.,TGTGCCAGCAGTAGGGCGAGGGGGCAGCCCCAGCATTTT,CASSRARGQPQHF
TRBV9,TRBJ2-5,.,.,TGTGCCAGCAGCGTAATCTCAGGGAAGAGGGAGACCCAGTACTTC,CASSVISGKRETQYF
TRBV5-6,TRBJ2-7,.,.,TGTGCCAGCAGCCCGACCAGGGAACACTCCTACGAGCAGTACTTC,CASSPTREHSYEQYF
TRBV5-1,TRBJ1-4,.,.,TGCGCCAGCAGCTTTCAGGGGTCTAATGAAAAACTGTTTTTT,CASSFQGSNEKLFF
TRBV4-1,TRBJ1-1,.,.,TGCGCCAGCAGCCGTGGGGACATTCAAGCTTTCTTT,CASSRGDIQAFF
TRBV7-9,TRBJ1-1,.,.,TGTGCCAGCAGCCGACAGGTCAAGGGAACTGAAGCTTTCTTT,CASSRQVKGTEAFF
TRBV14,TRBJ2-7,.,.,TGTGCCAGCAGCCAAGAAAGGTCTCCGGGGTACTCCTACGAGCAGTACTTC,CASSQERSPGYSYEQYF
TRBV27,TRBJ2-1,.,.,TGTGCCAGCGCCCCGGTGAGCTCCTACAATGAGCAGTTCTTC,CASAPVSSYNEQFF
TRBV6-1,TRBJ1-2,TRBD1,.,TGTGCCAGCAGTGTTGCCGGGACAGGGCCGTCTAACTATGGCTACACCTTC,CASSVAGTGPSNYGYTF
TRBV9,TRBJ2-7,.,.,TGTGCCAGCAGCGTAGGTGGGGCCCCGGACGAGCAGTACTTC,CASSVGGAPDEQYF
TRBV6-4,TRBJ2-3,TRBD2,.,TGTGCCAGCAGTGAGCTCGCGGGAGTACGGACAGATACGCAGTATTTT,CASSELAGVRTDTQYF
TRBV13,TRBJ2-7,TRBD2,.,TGTGCCAGCAGCTTAGCAAGCGGGAGAAGCTACGAGCAGTACTTC,CASSLASGRSYEQYF
TRBV6-6,TRBJ1-6,.,.,TGTGCCAGCAGTTACCCGAGCTCACCCCTCCACTTT,CASSYPSSPLHF
TRBV9,TRBJ1-3,.,.,TGTGCCAGCAGCGCCGGGACACCGGGAAACACCATATATTTT,CASSAGTPGNTIYF